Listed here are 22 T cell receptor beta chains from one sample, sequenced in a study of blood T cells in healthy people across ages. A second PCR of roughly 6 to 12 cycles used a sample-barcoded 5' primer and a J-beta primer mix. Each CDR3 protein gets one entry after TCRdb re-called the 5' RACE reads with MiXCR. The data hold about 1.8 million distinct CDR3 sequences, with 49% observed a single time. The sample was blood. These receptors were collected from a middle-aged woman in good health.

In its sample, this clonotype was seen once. In DNA form, the CDR3 reads TGTGCCACTAAGGGACAGGGAACTGAAGCTTTCTTT. Protein: CATKGQGTEAFF. The V and J genes are TRBV6-2 or TRBV6-3 and TRBJ1-1; the match to TRBD1 covers 9 bases. The V gene end was trimmed by 10 bases and the J gene end by 5 bases; junction bases not matched to a gene: 5. Germline CDR1 reads MNHEY; CDR2 reads SVGEGT. The CDR3 consists of 12 residues.

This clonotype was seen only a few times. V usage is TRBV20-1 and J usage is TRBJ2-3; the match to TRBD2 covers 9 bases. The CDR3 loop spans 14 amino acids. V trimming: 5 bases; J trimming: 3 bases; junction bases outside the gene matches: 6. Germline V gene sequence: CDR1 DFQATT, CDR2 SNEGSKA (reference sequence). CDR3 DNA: TGCAGTGCTTCGAAGCGGGGGGCTACAGATACGCAGTATTTT. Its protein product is CSASKRGATDTQYF.

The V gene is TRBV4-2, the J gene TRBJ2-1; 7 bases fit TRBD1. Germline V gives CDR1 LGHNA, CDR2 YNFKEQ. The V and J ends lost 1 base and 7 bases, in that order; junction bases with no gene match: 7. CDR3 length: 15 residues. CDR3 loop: CASSQAQGKRNEQFF. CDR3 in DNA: TGTGCCAGCAGCCAAGCACAGGGGAAACGTAATGAGCAGTTCTTC.

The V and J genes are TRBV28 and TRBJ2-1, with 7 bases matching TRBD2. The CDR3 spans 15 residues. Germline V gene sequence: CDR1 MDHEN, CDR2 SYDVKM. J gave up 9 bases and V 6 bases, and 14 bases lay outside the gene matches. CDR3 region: CASRAGGSSGGEQFF. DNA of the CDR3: TGTGCCAGCAGGGCCGGCGGGAGCTCGGGGGGTGAGCAGTTCTTC. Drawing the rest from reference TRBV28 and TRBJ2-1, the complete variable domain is DVKVTQSSRYLVKRTGEKVFLECVQDMDHENMFWYRQDPGLGLRLIYFSYDVKMKEKGDIPEGYSVSREKKERFSLILESASTNQTSMYLCASRAGGSSGGEQFFGPGTRLTVL.

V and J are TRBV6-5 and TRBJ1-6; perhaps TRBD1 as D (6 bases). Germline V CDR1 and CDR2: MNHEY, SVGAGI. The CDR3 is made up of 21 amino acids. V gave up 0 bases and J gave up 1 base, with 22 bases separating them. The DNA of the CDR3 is TGTGCCAGCAGTTACTCGAGCTCCCTTGGCAGGGGTTTTTCCTATAATTCACCCCTCCACTTT. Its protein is CASSYSSSLGRGFSYNSPLHF.

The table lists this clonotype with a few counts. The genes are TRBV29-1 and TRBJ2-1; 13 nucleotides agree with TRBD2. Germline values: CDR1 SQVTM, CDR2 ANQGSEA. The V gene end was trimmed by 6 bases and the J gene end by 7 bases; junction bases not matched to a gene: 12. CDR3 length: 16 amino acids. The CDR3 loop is CSVETGTSGVWNEQFF. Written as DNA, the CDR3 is TGCAGCGTGGAGACTGGGACTAGCGGGGTATGGAATGAGCAGTTCTTC.

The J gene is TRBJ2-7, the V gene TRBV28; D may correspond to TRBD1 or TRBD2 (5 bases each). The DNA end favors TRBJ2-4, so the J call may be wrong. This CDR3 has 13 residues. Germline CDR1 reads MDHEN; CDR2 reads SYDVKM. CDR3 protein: CASSSGRLNIQYF. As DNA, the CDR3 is TGTGCCAGCAGCTCGGGGCGGCTAAACATTCAGTACTTC.

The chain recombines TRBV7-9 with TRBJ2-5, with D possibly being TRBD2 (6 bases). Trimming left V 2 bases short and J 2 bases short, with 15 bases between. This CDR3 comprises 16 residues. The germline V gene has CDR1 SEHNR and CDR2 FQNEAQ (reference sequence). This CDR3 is CASSLFRGVEQETQYF. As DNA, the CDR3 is TGTGCCAGCAGCTTATTCCGCGGGGTCGAGCAAGAGACCCAGTACTTC.

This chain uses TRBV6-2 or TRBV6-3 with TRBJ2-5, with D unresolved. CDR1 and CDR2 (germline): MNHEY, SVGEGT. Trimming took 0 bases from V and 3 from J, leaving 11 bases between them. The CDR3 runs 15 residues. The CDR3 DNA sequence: TGTGCCAGCAGTTACTCGAGGTTACAGAAAGAGACCCAGTACTTC. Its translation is CASSYSRLQKETQYF.

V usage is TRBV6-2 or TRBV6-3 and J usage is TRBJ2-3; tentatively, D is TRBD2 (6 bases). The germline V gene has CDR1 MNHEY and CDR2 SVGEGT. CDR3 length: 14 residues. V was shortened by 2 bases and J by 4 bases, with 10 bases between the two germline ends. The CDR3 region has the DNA TGTGCCAGCAGTTACCTGCGACTAGCAGATACGCAGTATTTT. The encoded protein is CASSYLRLADTQYF.

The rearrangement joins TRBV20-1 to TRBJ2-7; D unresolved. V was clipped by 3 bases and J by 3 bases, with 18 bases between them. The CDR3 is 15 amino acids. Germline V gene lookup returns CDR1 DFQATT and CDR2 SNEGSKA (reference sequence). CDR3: CSASVGPALSYEQYF. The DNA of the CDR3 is TGCAGTGCTAGCGTTGGGCCGGCGCTGAGCTACGAGCAGTACTTC.

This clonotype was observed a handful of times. The CDR3 protein is CASSSPSSTETYEQYF. The CDR3 bases are TGTGCCAGCAGTTCCCCCTCTTCGACAGAAACCTACGAGCAGTACTTC. This chain links TRBV6-6 with TRBJ2-7, with D perhaps matching TRBD1 (5 bases). The length of the CDR3 is 16 residues. Deletions cut 4 bases from V and 2 bases from J, with 18 bases between. Germline CDR1 MNHNY, CDR2 SVGAGI (reference sequence).

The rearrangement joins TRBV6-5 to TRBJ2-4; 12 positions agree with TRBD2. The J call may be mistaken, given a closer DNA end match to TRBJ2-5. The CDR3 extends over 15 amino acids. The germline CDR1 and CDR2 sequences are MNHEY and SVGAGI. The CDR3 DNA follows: TGTGCCAGCAGTTACTCTGGACTAGCGGGGAAGACCCAGTACTTC. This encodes CASSYSGLAGKTQYF.

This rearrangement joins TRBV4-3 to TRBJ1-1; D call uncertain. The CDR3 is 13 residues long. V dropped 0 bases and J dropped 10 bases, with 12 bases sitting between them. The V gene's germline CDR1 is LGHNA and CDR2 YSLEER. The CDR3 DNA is TGCGCCAGCAGCCAAGATCGGGCGCCTGTAGCTTTCTTT. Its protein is CASSQDRAPVAFF.

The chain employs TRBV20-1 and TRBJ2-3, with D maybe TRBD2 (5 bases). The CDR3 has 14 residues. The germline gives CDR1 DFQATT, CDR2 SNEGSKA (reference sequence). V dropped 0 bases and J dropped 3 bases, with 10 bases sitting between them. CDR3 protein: CSARDGRGTDTQYF. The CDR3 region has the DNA TGCAGTGCTAGAGATGGTCGAGGGACAGATACGCAGTATTTT.

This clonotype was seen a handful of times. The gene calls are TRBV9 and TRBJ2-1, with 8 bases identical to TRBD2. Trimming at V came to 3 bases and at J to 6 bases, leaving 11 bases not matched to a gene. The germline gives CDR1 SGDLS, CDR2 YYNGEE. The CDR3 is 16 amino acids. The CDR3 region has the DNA TGTGCCAGCAGCGCCGTCGGGCGGGGGGCCGGCAATGAGCAGTTCTTC. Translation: CASSAVGRGAGNEQFF.

The CDR3 region has the DNA TGTGCCAGCAGTTACTCGGTTGGGAGGACACCCGACGAGCAGTACTTC. It is translated as CASSYSVGRTPDEQYF. The gene calls are TRBV6-5 and TRBJ2-7; perhaps TRBD2 as D (6 bases). Trimming took off 0 bases at V and 5 bases at J, with 17 bases between the two ends. CDR1 and CDR2 (germline): MNHEY, SVGAGI. This CDR3 has 16 amino acids.

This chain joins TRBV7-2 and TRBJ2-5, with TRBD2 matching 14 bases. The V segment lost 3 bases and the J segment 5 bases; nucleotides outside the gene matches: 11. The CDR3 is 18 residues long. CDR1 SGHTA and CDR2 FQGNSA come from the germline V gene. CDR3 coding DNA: TGTGCCAGCAGCTTGACTAGCGGGGGGGCTGGGGGGAGGGAGACCCAGTACTTC. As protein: CASSLTSGGAGGRETQYF. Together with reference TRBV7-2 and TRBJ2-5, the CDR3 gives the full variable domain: GAGVSQSPSNKVTEKGKDVELRCDPISGHTALYWYRQSLGQGLEFLIYFQGNSAPDKSGLPSDRFSAERTGGSVSTLTIQRTQQEDSAVYLCASSLTSGGAGGRETQYFGPGTRLLVL.

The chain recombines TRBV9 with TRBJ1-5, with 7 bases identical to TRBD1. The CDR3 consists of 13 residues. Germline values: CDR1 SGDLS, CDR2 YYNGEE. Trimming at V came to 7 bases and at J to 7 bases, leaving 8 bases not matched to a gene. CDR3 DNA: TGTGCCAGCGGGACAGACTTACGGCAGCCCCAGCATTTT. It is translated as CASGTDLRQPQHF.

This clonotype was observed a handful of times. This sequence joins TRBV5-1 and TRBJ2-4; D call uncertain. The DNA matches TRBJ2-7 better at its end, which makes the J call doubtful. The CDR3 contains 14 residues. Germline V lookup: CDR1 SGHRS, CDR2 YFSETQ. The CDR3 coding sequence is TGCGCCAGCAGCTTGGGTCCGATCGCCTACGAGCAGTACTTC. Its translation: CASSLGPIAYEQYF.

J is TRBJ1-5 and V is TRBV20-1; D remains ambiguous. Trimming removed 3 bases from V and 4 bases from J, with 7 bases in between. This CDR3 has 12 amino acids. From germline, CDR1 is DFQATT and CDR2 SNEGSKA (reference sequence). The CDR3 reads CSASWRNQPQHF. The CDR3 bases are TGCAGTGCTAGTTGGCGAAATCAGCCCCAGCATTTT.

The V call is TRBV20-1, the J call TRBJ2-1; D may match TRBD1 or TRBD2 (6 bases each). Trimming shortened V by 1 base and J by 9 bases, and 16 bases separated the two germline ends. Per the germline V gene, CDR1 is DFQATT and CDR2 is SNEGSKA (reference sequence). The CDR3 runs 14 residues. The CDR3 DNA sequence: TGCAGTGCTAGAGCGGGGCGGGAAGGGGGTGAGCAGTTCTTC. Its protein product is CSARAGREGGEQFF.